The 27 T cell receptor beta chains listed next were all sequenced from one sample in a study of response to subunit inactivated influenza vaccine. A single record per CDR3 protein comes from TCRdb applying MiXCR to the RT-PCR reads. This table has 170,000 or so distinct CDR3 sequences, around 11% appearing once. The specimen was CD8+ T cells sorted from PBMCs, collected less than 30 months after vaccination. The receptors originated from a man between 50 and 69 years old who received an inactivated influenza vaccine.

CDR3: CASNPPDSAYEQYF. As DNA, the CDR3 is TGTGCCAGCAACCCGCCGGACAGCGCCTACGAGCAGTACTTC. The chain recombines TRBV6-2 or TRBV6-3 with TRBJ2-7, with a possible D match to TRBD1 (6 bases). CDR1 and CDR2 from the germline V gene are MNHEY and SVGEGT. V lost 7 bases and J 2 bases, leaving 15 bases between the germline ends. The CDR3 spans 14 residues.

This clonotype has a handful of counts. The J gene is TRBJ2-1, the V gene TRBV7-9; D is perhaps TRBD2 (6 bases). Germline V gene lookup returns CDR1 SEHNR and CDR2 FQNEAQ (reference sequence). Between the trimmed V and J ends, which lost 1 base and 6 bases, there was a span of 16 bases. The CDR3 is made up of 16 amino acids. The CDR3 reads CASSLGVTRKGNEQFF. The CDR3 DNA reads as TGTGCCAGCAGCTTAGGTGTGACTAGAAAAGGCAATGAGCAGTTCTTC.

V gene TRBV11-2 combines with J gene TRBJ1-1; weak D call: TRBD1 (5 bases). CDR3 length equals 12 residues. Looked up from germline, CDR1 is SGHAT and CDR2 is FQNNGV. CDR3 in amino acids: CAGSGGSTEAFF. The CDR3, as DNA: TGTGCTGGCTCCGGGGGTAGCACTGAAGCTTTCTTT.

This chain joins TRBV24-1 and TRBJ1-2; 9 nucleotides agree with TRBD1. V gave up 5 bases and J gave up 10 bases; unmatched junction bases: 7. The length of the CDR3 is 13 residues. From germline, CDR1 is KGHDR and CDR2 SFDVKD. The CDR3 sequence: CATSAPGQGSYTF. In DNA form, the CDR3 reads TGTGCCACCAGTGCTCCGGGACAGGGTTCCTACACCTTC.

The chain carries TRBV4-2 and TRBJ1-6; 7 positions match TRBD1. Germline V gene sequence: CDR1 LGHNA, CDR2 YNFKEQ. The CDR3 spans 15 residues. V lost 0 bases to trimming and J lost 7 bases; unmatched junction nucleotides: 3. Here the CDR3 DNA reads TGTGCCAGCAGCCAAGAACAGGGGACGAATTCACCCCTCCACTTT. This sequence encodes CASSQEQGTNSPLHF.

This chain links TRBV20-1 with TRBJ2-7, with no clear D. The CDR3 is made up of 11 amino acids. The germline V and J ends were trimmed by 6 bases and 6 bases, with 12 bases remaining between them. The germline CDR1 and CDR2 sequences are DFQATT and SNEGSKA (reference sequence). The CDR3 coding sequence is TGCAGTGCCAGCCCCGGGCGCGAGCAGTACTTC. Translation gives CSASPGREQYF.

The chain uses TRBV12-5 and TRBJ2-7; D is tentatively TRBD1 or TRBD2 (5 bases each). The length of the CDR3 is 14 residues. CDR1 is LGHNT and CDR2 is FRNRAP in the germline V gene. Trimming removed 6 bases from V and 2 bases from J, with 14 bases in between. In DNA form, the CDR3 reads TGTGCTAGTGGCACCGGGGACGCGACCTACGAGCAGTACTTC. Encoded protein: CASGTGDATYEQYF.

This clonotype was detected a few times. CDR3 bases: TGCGCCAGCAGCCAGTCGTCCGGGGGCGGCTATGGCTACACCTTC. Residues: CASSQSSGGGYGYTF. The rearrangement links TRBV4-1 to TRBJ1-2; D may be TRBD1 (6 bases). This CDR3 comprises 15 residues. V was clipped by 3 bases and J by 4 bases, with 15 bases between them. CDR1 and CDR2 (germline): MGHRA, YSYEKL.

V and J are TRBV11-1 and TRBJ2-7, with 15 bases that match TRBD2. The CDR3 is made up of 16 amino acids. J lost 6 bases, V lost 5 bases, and 8 bases had no gene match. The germline V gene encodes CDR1 SGHAT and CDR2 FQDESV (reference sequence). The CDR3, as DNA: TGTGCCAGCAGCCCGCGGACTAGCGGGGGGGCCATCGAGCAGTACTTC. Residues: CASSPRTSGGAIEQYF.

This clonotype appeared many times. One end of the junction fails to match germline, which may point to a read error. The chain's CDR3 is CASSLDRRTSGSPAVVDF. The CDR3 nucleotides read TGTGCCAGCAGCTTGGACCGGAGGACTAGCGGGTCTCCGGCAGTAGTGGATTTT. The J gene is TRBJ2-3, the V gene TRBV5-8, with 11 bases aligning to TRBD2. CDR3 length equals 18 residues. Germline assignment: CDR1 SGHTS and CDR2 YDEGEE. The full variable domain, with the rest looked up from reference TRBV5-8 and TRBJ2-3, is EAGVTQSPTHLIKTRGQQATLRCSPISGHTSVYWYQQALGLGLQFLLWYDEGEERNRGNFPPRFSGRQFPNYSSELNVNALELEDSALYLCASSLDRRTSGSPAVVDFGPGTRLTVL.

The rearrangement links TRBV6-1 to TRBJ2-5, with D hard to call. Germline CDR1 reads MNHNS; CDR2 reads SASEGT. The V end lost 7 bases, the J end lost 5 bases, and 8 bases lay between the germline ends. The CDR3 covers 11 residues. CDR3 loop: CASIGMETQYF. The CDR3, as DNA: TGTGCCAGCATTGGCATGGAGACCCAGTACTTC.

The chain links TRBV6-2 or TRBV6-3 to TRBJ1-2, with TRBD1 identical over 7 bases. Germline V gives CDR1 MNHEY, CDR2 SVGEGT. There are 14 residues in the CDR3. The J segment lost 8 bases and the V segment lost 1 base, leaving 7 bases of the junction unmatched. The CDR3 spells CASSYYDRVEGYTF. DNA for the CDR3: TGTGCCAGCAGTTACTACGACAGGGTTGAAGGCTACACCTTC.

This clonotype came up a few times. This chain joins TRBV6-2 or TRBV6-3 and TRBJ2-7; 7 bases match TRBD2. Trimming cost V 2 bases and J 2 bases; bases outside gene matches: 9. Germline V gene sequence: CDR1 MNHEY, CDR2 SVGEGT. The CDR3 is 16 residues long. The CDR3 spells CASSYGNTSAPYEQYF. Here the CDR3 DNA reads TGTGCCAGCAGTTACGGCAACACTAGCGCACCCTACGAGCAGTACTTC.

V gene TRBV4-3 combines with J gene TRBJ2-1; D not certain. V was trimmed by 1 base and J by 8 bases, leaving 3 bases between them. The CDR3 consists of 11 residues. Per germline, CDR1 LGHNA and CDR2 YSLEER. This chain's CDR3 is CASSQGDEQFF. DNA for the CDR3: TGCGCCAGCAGCCAAGGCGATGAGCAGTTCTTC.

V usage is TRBV7-6 and J usage is TRBJ2-1; D call uncertain. Per germline, CDR1 SGHVS and CDR2 FNYEAQ. V gave up 3 bases and J gave up 10 bases, with 10 bases separating them. The CDR3 has 12 amino acids. The chain's CDR3 is CASSLNLQEQFF. CDR3 in DNA: TGTGCCAGCAGCTTGAACTTACAAGAGCAGTTCTTC.

This clonotype was counted only a few times. The CDR3 reads CASSAETEASGELFF. The DNA for the CDR3 is TGTGCCAGCAGCGCCGAGACAGAGGCTTCCGGGGAGCTGTTTTTT. The chain uses TRBV9 and TRBJ2-2, with D possibly TRBD1 on 5 matching bases. The CDR3 runs to 15 residues. The ends were cut back, 3 bases at V and 6 bases at J, with 15 bases in the middle. Germline-derived CDR1 and CDR2 are SGDLS and YYNGEE.

The chain has TRBV28 and TRBJ2-1, with 8 bases that match TRBD1. The CDR3 contains 14 residues. Looked up from germline, CDR1 is MDHEN and CDR2 is SYDVKM. With V trimmed by 9 bases and J by 1 base, 5 bases remained unmatched. CDR3 sequence (DNA): TGTGCCAGTAACAGGGGGGCATCCTACAATGAGCAGTTCTTC. It is translated as CASNRGASYNEQFF.

The chain links TRBV29-1 to TRBJ2-2; D is ambiguous. The germline V gene has CDR1 SQVTM and CDR2 ANQGSEA. V was clipped by 7 bases and J by 0 bases, with 9 bases between them. The CDR3 is made up of 13 amino acids. The CDR3: CSAMEANTGELFF. In nucleotides, the CDR3 is TGCAGCGCGATGGAAGCGAACACCGGGGAGCTGTTTTTT.

There are a few counts of this clonotype. This chain connects TRBV5-1 to TRBJ1-2; 12 bases match TRBD1. Germline loops: CDR1 SGHRS, CDR2 YFSETQ. Germline trimming cut 3 bases from V and 2 bases from J; bases unmatched to any gene: 8. The CDR3 runs to 17 residues. The CDR3 DNA follows: TGCGCCAGCAGCTGGGGACAGGGGGCCTGGGGGAACTATGGCTACACCTTC. Translated, it gives CASSWGQGAWGNYGYTF.

This clonotype has a count of ten or more. The J gene is TRBJ2-1, the V gene TRBV20-1; 9 bases are a match to TRBD2. Germline CDR1 is DFQATT and CDR2 is SNEGSKA (reference sequence). This CDR3 contains 15 residues. V was clipped by 2 bases and J by 8 bases; unmatched bases: 10. The CDR3 DNA sequence: TGCAGTGCTAGAACAAGAAGCGGGAGGAGGGATGAGCAGTTCTTC. Amino acids: CSARTRSGRRDEQFF.

In this sample, this clonotype turned up many times. The genes are TRBV10-3 and TRBJ2-7; D not resolved. The V gene lost 3 bases and the J gene lost 4 bases, with 10 bases spanning the gap. The CDR3 length is 13 residues. Per germline, CDR1 ENHRY and CDR2 SYGVKD. The CDR3 reads CAISDVEVYEQYF. The DNA of the CDR3 is TGTGCCATCAGTGACGTAGAGGTTTACGAGCAGTACTTC.

The chain couples TRBV6-2 or TRBV6-3 to TRBJ1-1, with D hard to call. Trimming left V 7 bases short and J 7 bases short, with 10 bases between. Per the germline V gene, CDR1 is MNHEY and CDR2 is SVGEGT. This CDR3 comprises 11 residues. Here the CDR3 DNA reads TGTGCCAGCATCAGAGGGCTTGAAGCTTTCTTT. Its translation is CASIRGLEAFF.

The chain has TRBV20-1 and TRBJ2-5; the match to TRBD1 covers 7 bases. V shed 1 base, J shed 3 bases, and the junction held 11 bases outside the gene matches. CDR1 and CDR2 (germline): DFQATT, SNEGSKA (reference sequence). The CDR3 is 16 residues long. In DNA, the CDR3 is TGCAGTGCTAGAGGCCCAGCCGGGACAGTGAAAGAGACCCAGTACTTC. The encoded protein is CSARGPAGTVKETQYF.

The rearrangement joins TRBV27 to TRBJ2-5, with D possibly called TRBD1 or TRBD2 (5 bases each). The CDR3 length is 12 residues. The germline V gene has CDR1 MNHEY and CDR2 SMNVEV (reference sequence). With 5 bases removed from V and 8 bases from J, the gap between germline ends came to 12 bases. CDR3 sequence: CASSVARGTQYF. The CDR3 DNA reads as TGTGCCAGCAGTGTCGCCCGGGGCACCCAGTACTTC.

This clonotype was counted ten times or more. This chain connects TRBV4-3 to TRBJ2-1; 9 bases map to TRBD2. The length of the CDR3 is 15 residues. The germline CDR1 and CDR2 sequences are LGHNA and YSLEER. V shed 2 bases, J shed 11 bases, and the junction held 10 bases outside the gene matches. CDR3 residues: CASSQYSGGLPKQFF. The CDR3 DNA reads TGCGCCAGCAGCCAATATAGCGGGGGCCTACCCAAGCAGTTCTTC.

This chain uses TRBV27 with TRBJ1-6; D is unclear. The CDR3 extends over 16 amino acids. The V end lost 4 bases, the J end lost 0 bases, and 10 bases lay between the germline ends. The V gene's germline CDR1 is MNHEY and CDR2 SMNVEV (reference sequence). The CDR3 reads CASSSGPSSYNSPLHF. The CDR3 bases are TGTGCCAGCAGTTCCGGACCGAGCTCCTATAATTCACCCCTCCACTTT.

The J gene is TRBJ1-5, the V gene TRBV7-8, with D tentatively TRBD1 (6 bases). Trimming cost V 1 base and J 5 bases, with 12 bases left between them. The CDR3 spans 15 residues. Germline lookup yields CDR1 SGHVS and CDR2 FQNEAQ. CDR3 DNA: TGTGCCAGCAGCTTAGGTTGGACAGAGGATCAGCCCCAGCATTTT. This gives the protein CASSLGWTEDQPQHF.